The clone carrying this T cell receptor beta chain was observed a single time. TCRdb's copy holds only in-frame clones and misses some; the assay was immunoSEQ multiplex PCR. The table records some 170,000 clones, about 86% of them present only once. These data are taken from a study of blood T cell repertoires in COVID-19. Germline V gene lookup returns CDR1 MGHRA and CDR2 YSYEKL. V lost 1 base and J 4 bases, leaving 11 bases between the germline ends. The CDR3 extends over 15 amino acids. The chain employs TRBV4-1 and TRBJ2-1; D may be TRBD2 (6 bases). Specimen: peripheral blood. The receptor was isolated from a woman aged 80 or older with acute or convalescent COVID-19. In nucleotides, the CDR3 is TGCGCCAGCAGCCAAGTGTCGGGAGAGTACAATGAGCAGTTCTTC. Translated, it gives CASSQVSGEYNEQFF.